One sample yielded the 23 T cell receptor beta chains listed below, sequenced in a study of blood T cells in healthy people across ages. The use of a sample-barcoded 5' primer and a J-beta primer mix characterized a second PCR of 7 to 11 cycles. MiXCR, applied by TCRdb to the 5' RACE reads, yields one record per CDR3 protein. The sample holds 550,000 to 800,000 distinct CDR3 sequences, 32% seen once. Sequenced sample: blood. The source of these receptors is an elderly woman in good health.

The rearrangement joins TRBV5-1 to TRBJ2-1; D is perhaps TRBD2 (6 bases). Trimming removed 0 bases from V and 10 bases from J, with 14 bases in between. CDR3 length equals 14 residues. The V gene's germline CDR1 is SGHRS and CDR2 YFSETQ. The CDR3 DNA is TGCGCCAGCAGCTTGGGAGGGCTCGCGGGGGAGCAGTTCTTC. This translates into CASSLGGLAGEQFF.

On this clonotype itself: This may arise from a read error, as a much more abundant clone is one base away. The gene calls are TRBV29-1 and TRBJ2-1; tentatively, D is TRBD1 (6 bases). Trimming removed 4 bases from V and 10 bases from J, with 11 bases in between. This CDR3 is built from 11 residues. Germline values: CDR1 SQVTM, CDR2 ANQGSEA. DNA for the CDR3: TGCAGCGTTGCTGGGGGCTACGAGCAGTTCTTC. This translates into CSVAGGYEQFF.

This clonotype showed up many times. CDR3 in amino acids: CSVARVNEQFF. The CDR3 region has the DNA TGCAGCGTTGCCAGGGTCAATGAGCAGTTCTTC. J is TRBJ2-1 and V is TRBV29-1; TRBD1 might be the D (5 bases). Germline CDR1 reads SQVTM; CDR2 reads ANQGSEA. The CDR3 length is 11 residues. Trimming cost V 4 bases and J 6 bases, with 7 bases left between them.

This clonotype has ten or more counts. This sequence joins TRBV18 and TRBJ1-1; 7 nucleotides match TRBD1. V dropped 6 bases and J dropped 5; count of bases not matched to a gene: 6. The V gene's germline CDR1 is KGHSH and CDR2 LQKENI. This CDR3 spans 13 amino acids. The DNA of the CDR3 is TGTGCCAGCTCCGGGACAGCAAGAACTGAAGCTTTCTTT. Encoded protein: CASSGTARTEAFF.

The chain couples TRBV5-1 to TRBJ1-1; weak D call: TRBD1 (6 bases). The germline V gene encodes CDR1 SGHRS and CDR2 YFSETQ. V lost 3 bases and J lost 1, with 16 bases in between. The CDR3 contains 16 residues. CDR3 in DNA: TGCGCCAGCAGCTCCGAATACCGGGACAAGAACACTGAAGCTTTCTTT. It yields the protein CASSSEYRDKNTEAFF.

The chain uses TRBV27 and TRBJ2-7; 7 bases agree with TRBD2. With V trimmed by 2 bases and J by 3 bases, 4 bases remained unmatched. CDR1 and CDR2 (germline): MNHEY, SMNVEV (reference sequence). The CDR3 length is 14 residues. The CDR3: CASSLIGEGYEQYF. CDR3 in DNA: TGTGCCAGCAGTTTAATCGGGGAGGGCTACGAGCAGTACTTC.

In this sample, this clonotype turned up many times. The CDR3 region is CASSPSWRGAGEQFF. The CDR3 nucleotides read TGTGCCAGCAGCCCTTCCTGGCGGGGGGCGGGTGAGCAGTTCTTC. The genes are TRBV12-3 or TRBV12-4 and TRBJ2-1; 8 bases agree with TRBD2. CDR3 length: 15 amino acids. The ends lost 6 bases at V and 9 bases at J; junction bases unmatched: 13.

This clonotype was found many times. V and J are TRBV7-2 and TRBJ2-3; the match to TRBD2 covers 10 bases. This CDR3 spans 16 amino acids. Germline assignment: CDR1 SGHTA and CDR2 FQGNSA. V lost 1 base, J lost 0 bases, and 1 base stayed unmatched. The CDR3 DNA reads TGTGCCAGCAGCTTAGATAGCGGGGGGAGCACAGATACGCAGTATTTT. Translating gives CASSLDSGGSTDTQYF.

As to this clonotype: One end of the junction fails to match germline, which may point to a read error. The rearrangement uses TRBV3-1 and TRBJ2-1, with D maybe TRBD2 (6 bases). Per germline, CDR1 LGHDT and CDR2 YNNKEL (reference sequence). The CDR3 loop spans 19 amino acids. CDR3 sequence: CASNQEKAIGGSSYNEQFF. The DNA of the CDR3 is TGTGCCAGCAACCAAGAAAAGGCTATCGGAGGGAGCTCCTACAATGAGCAGTTCTTC.

This clonotype was seen ten or more times. This chain uses TRBV6-5 with TRBJ2-7; D is possibly TRBD1 or TRBD2 (6 bases each). CDR3 length: 14 residues. V lost 5 bases, J lost 6 bases, and 17 bases lay in between. CDR1 and CDR2 from the germline V gene are MNHEY and SVGAGI. CDR3 coding DNA: TGTGCCAGCAGTCTACTTCCCAGGGGAGGCGAGCAGTACTTC. The encoded protein is CASSLLPRGGEQYF.

J is TRBJ1-4 and V is TRBV5-1, with TRBD1 as a possible D gene (6 bases). V dropped 3 bases and J dropped 1 base, with 16 bases sitting between them. The germline CDR1 and CDR2 sequences are SGHRS and YFSETQ. CDR3 size: 17 residues. For the CDR3, the DNA is TGCGCCAGCAGCTGGATGGGGGGGGCAGGAACTAATGAAAAACTGTTTTTT. Protein product: CASSWMGGAGTNEKLFF.

As regards this clonotype: This sequence may be a read error, since a much larger clone differs from it by one base. The chain combines TRBV5-5 with TRBJ2-2; 11 nucleotides line up with TRBD2. The CDR3 contains 15 residues. The germline CDR1 and CDR2 sequences are SGHKS and YYEKEE (reference sequence). CDR3 sequence (DNA): TGTGCCAGCAGCGCGGGACTAGCGGCCACCAGGGAGCTGTTTTTT. Translation gives CASSAGLAATRELFF.

At least ten counts were recorded for this clonotype. The gene calls are TRBV7-2 and TRBJ2-3; 12 nucleotides agree with TRBD2. Germline CDR1 and CDR2: SGHTA and FQGNSA. The ends lost 5 bases at V and 1 base at J; junction bases unmatched: 4. This CDR3 has 16 residues. The DNA for the CDR3 is TGTGCCAGCAGCATACGACTAGCGGGGGGCACAGATACGCAGTATTTT. It yields the protein CASSIRLAGGTDTQYF.

This clonotype was seen only a few times. This may come from a read error, since a much larger clone is one base off. The rearrangement uses TRBV20-1 and TRBJ2-1; 8 bases agree with TRBD2. The DNA end is more similar to TRBJ2-7, so the J call may be wrong. This CDR3 has 15 amino acids. Germline V CDR1 and CDR2: DFQATT, SNEGSKA (reference sequence). CDR3 nucleotide sequence: TGCAGTGCTACCATGTTAGCGGGGTCCTACAATGAGCAGTACTTC. This translates into CSATMLAGSYNEQYF.

This clonotype was counted many times. The rearrangement joins TRBV7-2 to TRBJ1-5; the D gene is possibly TRBD1 (5 bases). This CDR3 has 15 amino acids. CDR1 is SGHTA, CDR2 FQGNSA, per germline. V was shortened by 4 bases and J by 3 bases, with 13 bases between the two germline ends. The CDR3: CASSSSGRPNQPQHF. The CDR3 bases are TGTGCCAGCAGCTCCTCAGGGCGCCCCAATCAGCCCCAGCATTTT.

In this sample, this clonotype turned up many times. V gene TRBV4-3 combines with J gene TRBJ2-7; TRBD1 aligns across 7 bases. V gave up 1 base and J gave up 2 bases; unmatched junction bases: 8. The germline V gene has CDR1 LGHNA and CDR2 YSLEER. The CDR3 is made up of 16 amino acids. Here the CDR3 DNA reads TGCGCCAGCAGCCAAGGATACCGAACAGGGGCCTACGAGCAGTACTTC. Amino acids: CASSQGYRTGAYEQYF.

This clonotype has ten or more counts. The J gene is TRBJ1-5, the V gene TRBV7-9; weak D call: TRBD1 (6 bases). The CDR3 loop spans 15 amino acids. V was shortened by 0 bases and J by 7 bases, with 13 bases between the two germline ends. Germline V CDR1 and CDR2: SEHNR, FQNEAQ (reference sequence). CDR3 DNA: TGTGCCAGCAGCTTAGCGACAGGTGCCGAACAGCCCCAGCATTTT. It encodes CASSLATGAEQPQHF.

The chain links TRBV7-2 to TRBJ2-5; D unclear. Germline lookup yields CDR1 SGHTA and CDR2 FQGNSA. The CDR3 is 14 amino acids. V was shortened by 5 bases and J by 5 bases, with 15 bases between the two germline ends. CDR3 sequence: CASSTDLGAETQYF. For the CDR3, the DNA is TGTGCCAGCAGCACGGACCTCGGCGCGGAGACCCAGTACTTC.

In its sample, this clonotype was seen a few times. The junction differs from germline at one of its ends, possibly a read error. This rearrangement joins TRBV30 to TRBJ1-2; D is possibly TRBD1 (6 bases). CDR1 and CDR2 (germline): GTSNPN, SVGIG (reference sequence). The CDR3 has 14 amino acids. The CDR3 region is CAWSVQTGSYGYTF. The CDR3 nucleotides read TGTGCTTGGAGTGTACAAACAGGGAGCTATGGCTACACCTTC.

Concerning this clonotype: A much larger clone is a single base away; this may be a read error. V gene TRBV3-1 combines with J gene TRBJ2-5, with D possibly being TRBD1 (6 bases). Trimming removed 2 bases at V and 11 bases at J, with 21 bases between. This CDR3 is 15 amino acids long. The germline V gene has CDR1 LGHDT and CDR2 YNNKEL (reference sequence). CDR3: CASSQMQGSYNEQYF. The CDR3 nucleotides read TGTGCCAGCAGCCAAATGCAGGGGTCCTACAATGAGCAGTACTTC.

This clonotype was counted at least ten times. The rearrangement uses TRBV5-6 and TRBJ2-4; 7 nucleotides match TRBD1. The germline V gene has CDR1 SGHDT and CDR2 YYEEEE. This CDR3 comprises 15 residues. The ends lost 5 bases at V and 1 base at J; junction bases unmatched: 6. In nucleotides, the CDR3 is TGTGCCAGCAGTCCGACAGGGTCGGCCAAAAACATTCAGTACTTC. Encoded protein: CASSPTGSAKNIQYF.

This clonotype was counted ten times or more. The rearrangement links TRBV5-1 to TRBJ2-1, with unresolved D. Trimming took off 0 bases at V and 4 bases at J, with 5 bases between the two ends. Germline V CDR1 and CDR2: SGHRS, YFSETQ. The CDR3 is made up of 13 amino acids. The CDR3 bases are TGCGCCAGCAGCTTGGACGCTTACAATGAGCAGTTCTTC. Translated: CASSLDAYNEQFF.

Comment on this clonotype: One end of the junction fails to match germline, which may point to a read error. The chain employs TRBV4-1 and TRBJ2-3; 8 bases map to TRBD1. Germline CDR1 reads MGHRA; CDR2 reads YSYEKL. This CDR3 has 15 residues. In nucleotides, the CDR3 is TGTGCCAGCAGCTTTAATCAGGGGGCCGCAGATACGCAGTATTTT. Translated: CASSFNQGAADTQYF.